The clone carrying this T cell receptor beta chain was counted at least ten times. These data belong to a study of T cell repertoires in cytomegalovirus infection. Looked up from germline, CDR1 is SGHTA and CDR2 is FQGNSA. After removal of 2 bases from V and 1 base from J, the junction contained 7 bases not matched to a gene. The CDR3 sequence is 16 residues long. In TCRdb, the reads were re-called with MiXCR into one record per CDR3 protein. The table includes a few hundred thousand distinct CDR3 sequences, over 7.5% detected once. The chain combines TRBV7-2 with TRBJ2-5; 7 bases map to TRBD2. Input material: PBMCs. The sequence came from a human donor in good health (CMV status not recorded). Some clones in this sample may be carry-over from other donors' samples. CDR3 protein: CASSLQTSSLQETQYF. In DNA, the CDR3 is TGTGCCAGCAGCTTACAGACTAGCTCCCTCCAAGAGACCCAGTACTTC. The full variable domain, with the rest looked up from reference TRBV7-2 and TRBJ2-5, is GAGVSQSPSNKVTEKGKDVELRCDPISGHTALYWYRQSLGQGLEFLIYFQGNSAPDKSGLPSDRFSAERTGGSVSTLTIQRTQQEDSAVYLCASSLQTSSLQETQYFGPGTRLLVL.